A selection of T cell receptor beta chains follows, all from one sample in a study of cytomegalovirus exposure and HLA in healthy donors. Clones were read by immunoSEQ multiplex PCR, and TCRdb kept only the in-frame ones, dropping some. This sample carries around 100,000 clones, 74% of them seen once, and the ten largest clones take around 2.5%. Sequenced material: PBMCs. The source of these receptors is a man in his fifties or sixties in good health and CMV-seropositive. The CDR3 runs from the conserved cysteine through the conserved F or W. A D gene is named only where the DNA matches it firmly. Expanded clones get a size class; other rows say once, few or many, or leave the size out.

V,D,J,size,CDR3,DNA
TRBV7-2,TRBD2,TRBJ2-3,-,CASSISGRDTQYF,TGTGCCAGCAGTATTAGCGGGAGGGATACGCAGTATTTT
TRBV18,TRBD1,TRBJ2-5,-,CASSPLGQGMYF,TGTGCCAGCTCACCACTCGGACAGGGCATGTACTTC
TRBV13,-,TRBJ2-3,-,CASSLGLMVELRDTQYF,TGTGCCAGCAGCTTAGGCCTAATGGTAGAGTTAAGAGATACGCAGTATTTT
TRBV5-4,-,TRBJ1-3,-,CASSLDSRSGNTIYF,TGTGCCAGCAGCTTGGACAGTCGCTCTGGAAACACCATATATTTT
TRBV5-1,TRBD1,TRBJ1-1,once,CASTGAGGGTEAFF,TGCGCCAGCACTGGGGCAGGGGGCGGCACTGAAGCTTTCTTT
TRBV19,-,TRBJ2-7,few,CASSPSVSYEQYF,TGTGCCAGTAGTCCCTCGGTCTCCTACGAGCAGTACTTC
TRBV7-2,-,TRBJ1-3,-,CASSQEMGDSGNTIYF,TGTGCCAGCAGCCAGGAAATGGGAGACTCTGGAAACACCATATATTTT
TRBV5-4,-,TRBJ2-1,-,CASSLPDSGFDNEQFF,TGTGCCAGCAGCTTGCCCGATAGCGGATTTGACAATGAGCAGTTCTTC
TRBV6-1,TRBD1,TRBJ1-6,few,CASSDGTASYNSPLHF,TGTGCCAGCAGTGATGGGACAGCCTCCTATAATTCACCCCTCCACTTT
TRBV27,-,TRBJ2-2,-,CASSLGQGRVAGVFGGELFF,TGTGCCAGCAGTCTGGGACAGGGGAGGGTAGCGGGAGTATTTGGCGGGGAGCTGTTTTTT
TRBV7-8,TRBD1,TRBJ2-1,-,CASSRTGTGGINEQFF,TGTGCCAGCAGTCGGACCGGGACAGGGGGAATCAATGAGCAGTTCTTC
TRBV9,-,TRBJ2-6,-,CASSPQGLSGANVLTF,TGTGCCAGCAGCCCTCAGGGACTTTCTGGGGCCAACGTCCTGACTTTC
TRBV5-1,TRBD1,TRBJ1-1,few,CASSYRDRVTEAFF,TGCGCCAGCAGCTATCGAGACAGGGTCACTGAAGCTTTCTTT
TRBV1,-,TRBJ2-7,-,CTSSQGRRDAYDYEQYF,TGCACCAGCAGCCAAGGAAGGCGGGACGCTTACGACTACGAGCAGTACTTC
TRBV5-1,-,TRBJ1-1,-,CASSPSRVDTEAFF,TGCGCCAGCAGCCCCTCCCGGGTGGACACTGAAGCTTTCTTT
TRBV5-1,TRBD1,TRBJ2-3,-,CASSSRQGARADTQYF,TGCGCCAGCAGCTCCCGACAGGGGGCAAGGGCAGATACGCAGTATTTT
TRBV6-1,-,TRBJ2-5,-,CASSEVGLREETQYF,TGTGCCAGCAGTGAAGTAGGACTCCGAGAAGAGACCCAGTACTTC
TRBV10-3,TRBD2,TRBJ2-1,-,CASSSGRESYNEQFF,TGTGCCTCCTCTAGCGGGAGGGAATCCTACAATGAGCAGTTCTTC
TRBV7-9,TRBD2,TRBJ2-7,few,CASSPDREGFPYEQYF,TGTGCCAGCAGCCCAGACCGGGAGGGGTTCCCCTACGAGCAGTACTTC
TRBV5-1,-,TRBJ2-1,few,CASSSQGSEQFF,TGCGCCAGCAGCTCCCAGGGCTCTGAGCAGTTCTTC
TRBV5-1,TRBD1,TRBJ2-1,-,CASSTLPGTDNEQFF,TGCGCCAGCAGCACATTACCCGGGACAGACAATGAGCAGTTCTTC
TRBV6-5,-,TRBJ1-2,-,CASSYGGSTNYGYTF,TGTGCCAGCAGTTACGGGGGGAGCACTAACTATGGCTACACCTTC
TRBV5-8,-,TRBJ2-3,-,CASWSLVNTVPSTDTQYF,TGTGCCAGTTGGAGTCTCGTGAATACTGTCCCTAGCACAGATACGCAGTATTTT
TRBV7-9,TRBD2,TRBJ2-7,-,CASRPSGNYEQYF,TGTGCCAGCAGACCTAGCGGAAACTACGAGCAGTACTTC
TRBV7-3,TRBD2,TRBJ2-5,-,CASSPGVAGEGETQYF,TGTGCCAGCAGCCCGGGGGTAGCGGGGGAAGGGGAGACCCAGTACTTC
TRBV7-8,TRBD1,TRBJ2-5,-,CASSLGGTGSSLTQYF,TGTGCCAGCAGCTTAGGGGGGACAGGGTCTAGTCTGACCCAGTACTTC
TRBV28,-,TRBJ2-1,-,CASAPRVHNEQFF,TGTGCCAGCGCTCCGAGGGTCCACAATGAGCAGTTCTTC
TRBV29-1,-,TRBJ1-2,-,CSVEDPSGKGYGYTF,TGCAGCGTTGAAGATCCCTCAGGGAAGGGCTATGGCTACACCTTC
TRBV5-1,-,TRBJ2-3,once,CASSLEHTDTQYF,TGCGCCAGCAGCTTAGAACACACAGATACGCAGTATTTT
TRBV5-4,TRBD1,TRBJ2-7,-,CASSLWTGSYEQYF,TGTGCCAGCAGCCTCTGGACAGGTTCCTACGAGCAGTACTTC
TRBV11-2,TRBD2,TRBJ2-1,-,CASSLGTSDNEQFF,TGTGCCAGCAGCTTAGGGACTAGCGACAATGAGCAGTTCTTC
TRBV7-8,TRBD2,TRBJ2-3,-,CASSSLAGGPGDTQYF,TGTGCCAGCAGCTCATTAGCGGGGGGGCCGGGAGATACGCAGTATTTT
TRBV5-5,TRBD1,TRBJ1-1,-,CASSPTMGQTNTEAFF,TGTGCCAGCAGCCCTACGATGGGACAGACTAACACTGAAGCTTTCTTT
TRBV19,-,TRBJ2-7,-,CASGGQSAYEQYF,TGTGCCAGTGGCGGACAGAGCGCCTACGAGCAGTACTTC
TRBV5-1,-,TRBJ2-5,-,CASSQPTGPETQYF,TGCGCCAGCAGCCAACCCACAGGGCCAGAGACCCAGTACTTC
TRBV19,-,TRBJ1-1,few,CASSDRITGEAFF,TGTGCCAGTAGTGACAGGATAACAGGTGAAGCTTTCTTT
TRBV9,-,TRBJ1-2,-,CASSASGRENYGYTF,TGTGCCAGCAGCGCCTCAGGCAGGGAAAACTATGGCTACACCTTC
TRBV5-4,TRBD2,TRBJ2-3,-,CASSRGVREGQDTQYF,TGTGCCAGCAGCCGCGGGGTCCGGGAGGGCCAAGATACGCAGTATTTT
TRBV23-1,TRBD1,TRBJ2-7,-,CASSQSQGAPYEQYF,TGCGCCAGCAGTCAATCCCAGGGGGCGCCTTACGAGCAGTACTTC
TRBV4-2,-,TRBJ2-3,-,CASSRRGGQSTDTQYF,TGTGCCAGCAGCCGACGTGGAGGTCAGAGCACAGATACGCAGTATTTT
TRBV2,-,TRBJ1-6,few,CASGRVSSPLHF,TGTGCCAGCGGCAGGGTCTCTTCACCCCTCCACTTT
TRBV7-2,-,TRBJ2-3,-,CASSLDGTPTHTQYF,TGTGCCAGCAGCTTAGACGGGACACCGACACATACGCAGTATTTT
TRBV4-2,-,TRBJ2-7,-,CASSQAPDKAYEQYF,TGTGCCAGCAGCCAGGCCCCGGACAAAGCCTACGAGCAGTACTTC
TRBV6-1,-,TRBJ2-6,-,CASSPTGNGANVLTF,TGTGCCAGCAGCCCCACAGGGAACGGGGCCAACGTCCTGACTTTC
TRBV27,TRBD1,TRBJ1-2,-,CASSFLGQGEYGYTF,TGTGCCAGCAGTTTCCTGGGACAGGGTGAATATGGCTACACCTTC
TRBV5-1,TRBD1,TRBJ1-1,few,CASSLVGGMIQGSRTEAFF,TGCGCCAGCAGCTTGGTAGGAGGAATGATACAGGGGAGTCGGACTGAAGCTTTCTTT
TRBV18,TRBD1,TRBJ2-2,-,CASSPRQGADTGELFF,TGTGCCAGCTCACCTCGACAGGGGGCGGACACCGGGGAGCTGTTTTTT
TRBV2,TRBD1,TRBJ2-1,-,CASSPDRGLINEQFF,TGTGCCAGCAGTCCTGACAGGGGGCTGATCAATGAGCAGTTCTTC
TRBV6-6,TRBD2,TRBJ2-7,few,CASRSPAGDYSYEQYF,TGTGCCAGCAGATCCCCAGCGGGGGACTACTCCTACGAGCAGTACTTC
TRBV2,TRBD1,TRBJ1-4,few,CASNRDSDGKLFF,TGTGCCAGCAACCGGGACAGTGATGGAAAACTGTTTTTT
TRBV10-3,-,TRBJ2-6,-,CATGLVDSGANVLTF,TGTGCCACAGGGCTAGTCGACTCTGGGGCCAACGTCCTGACTTTC
TRBV11-3,TRBD1,TRBJ1-4,-,CASSLDRDSDNEKLFF,TGTGCCAGCAGCTTGGACCGGGACAGCGACAATGAAAAACTGTTTTTT
TRBV9,-,TRBJ2-5,once,CASSVGPQETQYF,TGTGCCAGCAGCGTAGGTCCGCAAGAGACCCAGTACTTC
TRBV7-6,-,TRBJ2-7,-,CASSTAGISYEQYF,TGTGCCAGCAGCACCGCAGGCATCTCCTACGAGCAGTACTTC
TRBV2,-,TRBJ1-1,-,CASSEGRGTEAFF,TGTGCCAGCAGTGAGGGCAGGGGCACTGAAGCTTTCTTT
TRBV30,-,TRBJ1-1,-,CAWSLEPSNTEAFF,TGTGCCTGGAGTTTGGAGCCGTCGAACACTGAAGCTTTCTTT
TRBV2,-,TRBJ1-5,-,CASQEGVPQHF,TGTGCCAGCCAAGAGGGGGTACCCCAGCATTTT
TRBV19,-,TRBJ1-2,once,CASSLQTYYGYTF,TGTGCCAGTAGTCTCCAGACTTACTATGGCTACACCTTC